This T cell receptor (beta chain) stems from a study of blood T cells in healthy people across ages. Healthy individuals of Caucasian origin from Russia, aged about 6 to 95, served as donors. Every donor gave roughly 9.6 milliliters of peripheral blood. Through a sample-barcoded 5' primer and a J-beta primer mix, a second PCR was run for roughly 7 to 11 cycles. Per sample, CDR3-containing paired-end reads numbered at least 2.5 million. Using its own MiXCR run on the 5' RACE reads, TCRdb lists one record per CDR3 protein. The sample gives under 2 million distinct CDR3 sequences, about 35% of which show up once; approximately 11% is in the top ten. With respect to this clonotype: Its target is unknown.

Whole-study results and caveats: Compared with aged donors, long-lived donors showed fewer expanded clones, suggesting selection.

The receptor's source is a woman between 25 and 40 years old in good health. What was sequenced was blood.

CDR3: CASSPSASSYNEQYF. DNA for the CDR3: TGTGCCAGCAGCCCAAGCGCAAGCTCCTACAATGAGCAGTACTTC. The chain couples TRBV7-2 to TRBJ2-1; D call uncertain. Near its end, the DNA agrees better with TRBJ2-7, so the J call may be wrong. The CDR3 has 15 residues. In germline, CDR1 is SGHTA, CDR2 FQGNSA.